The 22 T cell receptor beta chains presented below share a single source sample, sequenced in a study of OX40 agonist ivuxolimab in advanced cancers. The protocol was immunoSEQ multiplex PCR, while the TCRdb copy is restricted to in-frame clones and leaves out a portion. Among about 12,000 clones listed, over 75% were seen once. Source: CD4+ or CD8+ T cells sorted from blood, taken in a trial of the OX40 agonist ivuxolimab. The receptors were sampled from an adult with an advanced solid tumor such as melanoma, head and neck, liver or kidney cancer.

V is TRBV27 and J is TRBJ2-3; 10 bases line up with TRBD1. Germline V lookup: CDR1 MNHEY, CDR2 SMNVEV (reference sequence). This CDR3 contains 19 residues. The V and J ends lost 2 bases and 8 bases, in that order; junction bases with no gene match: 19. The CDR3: CASSLNKETGGASWATQYF. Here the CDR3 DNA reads TGTGCCAGCAGTTTAAACAAAGAGACAGGGGGCGCGAGCTGGGCTACGCAGTATTTT.

The CDR3 DNA reads TGTGCCAGCAACCCGACAGGAGTCTTGAGCGAGCAGTACTTC. It translates to CASNPTGVLSEQYF. The V gene is TRBV7-9, the J gene TRBJ2-7, with D perhaps matching TRBD1 (6 bases). This CDR3 is 14 amino acids long. Per germline, CDR1 SEHNR and CDR2 FQNEAQ (reference sequence). V lost 7 bases and J 6 bases, leaving 19 bases between the germline ends.

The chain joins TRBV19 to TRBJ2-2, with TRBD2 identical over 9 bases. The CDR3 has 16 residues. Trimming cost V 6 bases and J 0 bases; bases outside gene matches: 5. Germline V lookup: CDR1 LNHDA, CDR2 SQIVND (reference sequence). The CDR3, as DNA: TGTGCCAGTAGAAGGCGGGAGGGAACGAACACCGGGGAGCTGTTTTTT. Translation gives CASRRREGTNTGELFF.

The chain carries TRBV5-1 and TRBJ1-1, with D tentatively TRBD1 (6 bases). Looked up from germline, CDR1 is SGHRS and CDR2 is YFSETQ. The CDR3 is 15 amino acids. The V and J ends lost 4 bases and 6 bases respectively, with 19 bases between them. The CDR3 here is CASSRSQGRGAEAFF. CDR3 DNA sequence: TGCGCCAGCAGCCGTTCACAGGGAAGAGGGGCTGAAGCTTTCTTT.

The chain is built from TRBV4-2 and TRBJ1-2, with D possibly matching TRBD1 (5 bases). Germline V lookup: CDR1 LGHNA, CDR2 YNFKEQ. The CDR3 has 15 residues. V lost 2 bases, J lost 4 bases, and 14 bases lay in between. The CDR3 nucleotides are TGTGCCAGCAGCCAAAAGAGACAGTTTTTCTATGGCTACACCTTC. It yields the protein CASSQKRQFFYGYTF.

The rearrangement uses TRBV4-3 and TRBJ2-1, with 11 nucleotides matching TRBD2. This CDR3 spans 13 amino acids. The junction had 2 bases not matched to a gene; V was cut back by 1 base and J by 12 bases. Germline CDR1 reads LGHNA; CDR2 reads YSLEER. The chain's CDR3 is CASSQGGTSGQFF. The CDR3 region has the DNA TGCGCCAGCAGCCAAGGAGGGACTAGCGGGCAGTTCTTC.

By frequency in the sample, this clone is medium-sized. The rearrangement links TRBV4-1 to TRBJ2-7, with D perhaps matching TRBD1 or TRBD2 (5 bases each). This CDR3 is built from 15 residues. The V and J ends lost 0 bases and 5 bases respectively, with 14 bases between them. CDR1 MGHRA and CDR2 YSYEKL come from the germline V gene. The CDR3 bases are TGCGCCAGCAGCCAAGATTGGGACGGAAGGGACGAGCAGTACTTC. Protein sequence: CASSQDWDGRDEQYF.

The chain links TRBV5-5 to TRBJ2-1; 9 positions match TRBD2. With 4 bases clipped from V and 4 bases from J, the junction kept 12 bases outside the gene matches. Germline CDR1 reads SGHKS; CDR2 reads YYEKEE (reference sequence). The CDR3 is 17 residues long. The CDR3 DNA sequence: TGTGCCAGCAGCCTGACGGCTAGCGGGACCCTATACAATGAGCAGTTCTTC. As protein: CASSLTASGTLYNEQFF.

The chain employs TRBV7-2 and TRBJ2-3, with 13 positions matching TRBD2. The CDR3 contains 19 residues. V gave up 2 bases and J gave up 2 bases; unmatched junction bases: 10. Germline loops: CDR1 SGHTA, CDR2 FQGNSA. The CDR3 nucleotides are TGTGCCAGCAGCTTAAGACTAGCGGGAGGTCTCCCATTCACAGATACGCAGTATTTT. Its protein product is CASSLRLAGGLPFTDTQYF.

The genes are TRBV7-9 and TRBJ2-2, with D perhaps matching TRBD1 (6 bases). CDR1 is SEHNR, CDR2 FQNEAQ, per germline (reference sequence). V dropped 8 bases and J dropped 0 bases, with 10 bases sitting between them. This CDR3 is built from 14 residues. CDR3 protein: CASPGTPNTGELFF. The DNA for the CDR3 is TGTGCCAGCCCCGGGACACCGAACACCGGGGAGCTGTTTTTT.

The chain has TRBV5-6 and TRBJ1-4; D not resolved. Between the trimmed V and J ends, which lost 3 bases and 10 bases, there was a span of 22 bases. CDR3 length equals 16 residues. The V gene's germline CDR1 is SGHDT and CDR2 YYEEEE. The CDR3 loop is CASSSPPGVGRVKLFF. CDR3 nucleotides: TGTGCCAGCAGCTCCCCCCCAGGAGTTGGCCGTGTAAAACTGTTTTTT.

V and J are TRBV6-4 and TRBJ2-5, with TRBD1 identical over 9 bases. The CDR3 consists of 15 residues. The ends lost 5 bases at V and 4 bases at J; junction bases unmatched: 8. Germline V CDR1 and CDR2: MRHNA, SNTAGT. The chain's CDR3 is CASSPGQGHGETQYF. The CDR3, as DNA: TGTGCCAGCAGTCCGGGACAGGGTCACGGAGAGACCCAGTACTTC.

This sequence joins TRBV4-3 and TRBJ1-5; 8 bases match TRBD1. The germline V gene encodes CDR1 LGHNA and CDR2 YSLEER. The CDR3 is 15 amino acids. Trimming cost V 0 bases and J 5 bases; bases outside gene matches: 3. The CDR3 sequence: CASSQDPGGDQPQHF. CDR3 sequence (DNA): TGCGCCAGCAGCCAAGATCCAGGGGGCGATCAGCCCCAGCATTTT.

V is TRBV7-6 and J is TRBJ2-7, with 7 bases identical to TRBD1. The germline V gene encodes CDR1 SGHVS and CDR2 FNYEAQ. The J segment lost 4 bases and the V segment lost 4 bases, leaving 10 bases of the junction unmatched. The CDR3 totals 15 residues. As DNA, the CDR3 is TGTGCCAGCAGCTACCGGTACAGGGGTAAGTACGAGCAGTACTTC. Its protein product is CASSYRYRGKYEQYF.

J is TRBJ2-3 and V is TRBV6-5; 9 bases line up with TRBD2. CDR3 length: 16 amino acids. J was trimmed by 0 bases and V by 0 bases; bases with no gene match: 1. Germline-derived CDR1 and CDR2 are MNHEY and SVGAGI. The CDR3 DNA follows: TGTGCCAGCAGTTACTCGACTAGCGGAAGCACAGATACGCAGTATTTT. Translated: CASSYSTSGSTDTQYF.

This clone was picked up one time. This chain's CDR3 is CASSQSWGSGTGELFF. The CDR3 DNA sequence: TGCGCCAGCAGCCAAAGCTGGGGTTCGGGCACCGGGGAGCTGTTTTTT. The genes are TRBV4-1 and TRBJ2-2; the D is unclear. Germline V gene sequence: CDR1 MGHRA, CDR2 YSYEKL. The CDR3 length is 16 residues. V was trimmed by 2 bases and J by 4 bases, leaving 14 bases between them.

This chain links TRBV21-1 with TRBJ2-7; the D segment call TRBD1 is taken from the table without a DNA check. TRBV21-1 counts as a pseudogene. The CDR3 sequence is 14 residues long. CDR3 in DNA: TGTGCCAGCAGCCGCCGGCCACAGAGATACGAGCAGTACTTC. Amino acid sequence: CASSRRPQRYEQYF.

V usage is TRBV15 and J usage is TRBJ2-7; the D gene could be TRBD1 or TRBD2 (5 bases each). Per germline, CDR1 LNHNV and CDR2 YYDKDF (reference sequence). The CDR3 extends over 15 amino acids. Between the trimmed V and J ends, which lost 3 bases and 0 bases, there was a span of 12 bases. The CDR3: CATSRVRDGSYEQYF. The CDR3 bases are TGTGCCACCAGCAGGGTCCGGGACGGCTCCTACGAGCAGTACTTC.

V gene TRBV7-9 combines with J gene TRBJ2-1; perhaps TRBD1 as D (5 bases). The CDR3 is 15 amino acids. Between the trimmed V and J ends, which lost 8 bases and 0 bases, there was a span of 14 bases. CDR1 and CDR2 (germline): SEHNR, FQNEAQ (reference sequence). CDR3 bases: TGTGCCAGCGGTTTAGGGGAAAGCTCCTACAATGAGCAGTTCTTC. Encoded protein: CASGLGESSYNEQFF. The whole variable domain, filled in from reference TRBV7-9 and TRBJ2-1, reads DTGVSQNPRHKITKRGQNVTFRCDPISEHNRLYWYRQTLGQGPEFLTYFQNEAQLEKSRLLSDRFSAERPKGSFSTLEIQRTEQGDSAMYLCASGLGESSYNEQFFGPGTRLTVL.

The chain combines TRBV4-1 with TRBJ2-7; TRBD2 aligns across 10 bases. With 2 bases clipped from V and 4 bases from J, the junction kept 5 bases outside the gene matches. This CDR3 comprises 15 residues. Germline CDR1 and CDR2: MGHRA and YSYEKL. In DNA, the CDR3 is TGCGCCAGCAGCCAAACCGCGGGACTAGCGTACGAGCAGTACTTC. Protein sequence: CASSQTAGLAYEQYF.

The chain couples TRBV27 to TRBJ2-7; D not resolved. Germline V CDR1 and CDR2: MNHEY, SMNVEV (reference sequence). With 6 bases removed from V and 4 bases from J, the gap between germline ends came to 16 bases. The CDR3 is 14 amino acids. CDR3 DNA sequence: TGTGCCAGCAGCCCTTGGAAAGGACCTTACGAGCAGTACTTC. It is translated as CASSPWKGPYEQYF.

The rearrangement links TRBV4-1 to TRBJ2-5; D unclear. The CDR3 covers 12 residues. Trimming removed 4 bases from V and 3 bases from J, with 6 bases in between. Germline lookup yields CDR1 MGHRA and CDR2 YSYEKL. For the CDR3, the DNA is TGCGCCAGCAGCCGAGACAAAGAGACCCAGTACTTC. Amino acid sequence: CASSRDKETQYF.